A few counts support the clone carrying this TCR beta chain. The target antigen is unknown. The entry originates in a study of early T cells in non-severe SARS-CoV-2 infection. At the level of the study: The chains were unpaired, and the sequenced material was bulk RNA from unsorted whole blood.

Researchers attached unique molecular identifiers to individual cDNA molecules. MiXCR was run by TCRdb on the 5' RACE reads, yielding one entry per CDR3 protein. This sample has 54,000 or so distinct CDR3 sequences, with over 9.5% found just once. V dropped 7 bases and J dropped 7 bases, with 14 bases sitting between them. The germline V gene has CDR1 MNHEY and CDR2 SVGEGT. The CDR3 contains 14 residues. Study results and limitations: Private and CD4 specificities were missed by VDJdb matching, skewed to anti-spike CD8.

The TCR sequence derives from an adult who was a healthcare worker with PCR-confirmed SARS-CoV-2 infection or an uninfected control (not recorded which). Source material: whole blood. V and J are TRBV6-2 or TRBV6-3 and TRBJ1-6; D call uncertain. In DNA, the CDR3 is TGTGCCAGCACCAGAGGGTCGGGGAATTCACCCCTCCACTTT. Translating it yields CASTRGSGNSPLHF.